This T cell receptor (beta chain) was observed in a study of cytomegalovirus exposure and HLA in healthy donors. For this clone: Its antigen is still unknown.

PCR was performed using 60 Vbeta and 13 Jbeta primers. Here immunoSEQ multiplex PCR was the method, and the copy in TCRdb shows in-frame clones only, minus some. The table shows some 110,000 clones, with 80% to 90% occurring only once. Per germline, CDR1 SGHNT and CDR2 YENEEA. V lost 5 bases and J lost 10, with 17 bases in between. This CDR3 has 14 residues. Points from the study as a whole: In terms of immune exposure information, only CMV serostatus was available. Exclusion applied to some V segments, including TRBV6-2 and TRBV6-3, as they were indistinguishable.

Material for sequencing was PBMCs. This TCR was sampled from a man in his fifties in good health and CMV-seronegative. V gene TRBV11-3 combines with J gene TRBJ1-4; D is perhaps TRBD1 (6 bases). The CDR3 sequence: CASSQTGSGGKLFF. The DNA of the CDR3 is TGTGCCAGCAGCCAGACAGGATCCGGCGGAAAACTGTTTTTT.